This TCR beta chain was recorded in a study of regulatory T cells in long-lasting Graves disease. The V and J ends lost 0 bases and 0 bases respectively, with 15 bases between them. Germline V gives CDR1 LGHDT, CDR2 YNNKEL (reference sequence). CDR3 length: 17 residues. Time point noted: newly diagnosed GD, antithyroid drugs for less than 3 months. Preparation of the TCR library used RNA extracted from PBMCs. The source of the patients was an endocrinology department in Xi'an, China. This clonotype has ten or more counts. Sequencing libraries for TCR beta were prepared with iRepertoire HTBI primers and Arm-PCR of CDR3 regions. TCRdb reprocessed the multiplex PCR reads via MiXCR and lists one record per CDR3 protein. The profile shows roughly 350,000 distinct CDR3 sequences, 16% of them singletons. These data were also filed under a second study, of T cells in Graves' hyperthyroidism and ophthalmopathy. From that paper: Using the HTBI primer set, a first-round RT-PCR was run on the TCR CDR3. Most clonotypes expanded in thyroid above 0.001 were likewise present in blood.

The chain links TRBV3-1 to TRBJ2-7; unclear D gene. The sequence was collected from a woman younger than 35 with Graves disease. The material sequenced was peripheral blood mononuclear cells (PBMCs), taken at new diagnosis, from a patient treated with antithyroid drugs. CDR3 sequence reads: CASSQEFLPPLSYEQYF. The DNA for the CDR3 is TGTGCCAGCAGCCAAGAGTTCCTCCCTCCCCTCTCCTACGAGCAGTACTTC.